This passage covers 27 T cell receptor beta chains from one sample sequenced in a study of CD8+ T cells in alopecia areata. RNA was isolated and reverse transcribed to cDNA, the sequencing template. The assay was immunoSEQ multiplex PCR, and TCRdb's table has in-frame clones only and misses some. Among about 140,000 clones listed, approximately 56% were seen once. Material: CD8+ T cells sorted from blood. These receptors all stem from a human donor in good health.

The chain recombines TRBV23-1 with TRBJ2-7; tentatively, D is TRBD2 (7 bases). TRBV23-1 is an open reading frame whose function is uncertain. This CDR3 comprises 14 residues. The ends were cut back, 2 bases at V and 4 bases at J, with 12 bases in the middle. This CDR3 is CASSQRGGPYEQYF. CDR3 in DNA: TGCGCCAGCAGTCAAAGGGGGGGGCCTTACGAGCAGTACTTC.

This rearrangement joins TRBV29-1 to TRBJ2-1, with TRBD2 identical over 11 bases. CDR1 and CDR2 from the germline V gene are SQVTM and ANQGSEA. CDR3 length: 15 residues. The V segment lost 2 bases and the J segment 5 bases; nucleotides outside the gene matches: 5. The DNA of the CDR3 is TGCAGCGTTGAACCCGGGACTAGCGGCCACAATGAGCAGTTCTTC. Amino acid sequence: CSVEPGTSGHNEQFF.

The chain has TRBV4-1 and TRBJ2-2, with no clear D. Germline-derived CDR1 and CDR2 are MGHRA and YSYEKL. The CDR3 has 18 amino acids. V shed 4 bases and J shed 7 bases, with 25 bases lying between them. DNA of the CDR3: TGCGCCAGCAGCCTTATTTACCCCGGAAGCGAGAAGGGCGGGGAGCTGTTTTTT. Translation gives CASSLIYPGSEKGGELFF.

The chain links TRBV25-1 to TRBJ1-2; D unresolved. This CDR3 has 12 amino acids. Germline V CDR1 and CDR2: MGHDK, SYGVNS. V was cut by 2 bases and J by 4 bases, with 5 bases left in between. The CDR3 DNA follows: TGTGCCAGCAGTGAACTTCGCTATGGCTACACCTTC. This sequence encodes CASSELRYGYTF.

This sequence joins TRBV19 and TRBJ1-1; D not certain. The length of the CDR3 is 12 residues. V was clipped by 5 bases and J by 0 bases, with 4 bases between them. Germline values: CDR1 LNHDA, CDR2 SQIVND (reference sequence). The CDR3 bases are TGTGCCAGTAGTGAGTTGAACACTGAAGCTTTCTTT. Protein product: CASSELNTEAFF.

The chain carries TRBV27 and TRBJ2-5; tentatively, D is TRBD1 (6 bases). This CDR3 contains 16 residues. Looked up from germline, CDR1 is MNHEY and CDR2 is SMNVEV (reference sequence). V lost 5 bases, J lost 2 bases, and 18 bases lay in between. Here the CDR3 DNA reads TGTGCCAGCAGTAGGGGGACCTGGGTTGGGCAAGAGACCCAGTACTTC. It encodes CASSRGTWVGQETQYF.

J is TRBJ1-2 and V is TRBV29-1; no clear D. The CDR3 sequence is 12 residues long. V was trimmed by 0 bases and J by 7 bases, leaving 9 bases between them. Per the germline V gene, CDR1 is SQVTM and CDR2 is ANQGSEA. The CDR3 DNA follows: TGCAGCGTTGAAGAGGGAAGTATTGGCTACACCTTC. Its protein is CSVEEGSIGYTF.

J is TRBJ1-5 and V is TRBV5-8, with D perhaps matching TRBD1 (6 bases). V gave up 0 bases and J gave up 0 bases, with 10 bases separating them. Germline-derived CDR1 and CDR2 are SGHTS and YDEGEE. This CDR3 has 16 amino acids. CDR3 coding DNA: TGTGCCAGCAGCTTGGCTGGGGGCCATAGCAATCAGCCCCAGCATTTT. Translating gives CASSLAGGHSNQPQHF.

The V call is TRBV7-9, the J call TRBJ2-7; tentatively, D is TRBD2 (5 bases). Germline lookup yields CDR1 SEHNR and CDR2 FQNEAQ (reference sequence). The CDR3 contains 12 residues. V was cut by 5 bases and J by 5 bases, with 10 bases left in between. The DNA of the CDR3 is TGTGCCAGCAGCCCCCCCGGGGACGAGCAGTACTTC. Residues: CASSPPGDEQYF.

This clone turned up a few times. CDR3 DNA: TGCAGCGTTGAAGGTATAGCGGGAGCGCAGTATTTT. It translates to CSVEGIAGAQYF. The chain carries TRBV29-1 and TRBJ2-3; 9 bases match TRBD2. The CDR3 runs to 12 residues. J was trimmed by 10 bases and V by 1 base; bases with no gene match: 3. CDR1 is SQVTM, CDR2 ANQGSEA, per germline.

V usage is TRBV6-5 and J usage is TRBJ2-2; the D is unclear. Trimming took off 5 bases at V and 6 bases at J, with 7 bases between the two ends. The germline CDR1 and CDR2 sequences are MNHEY and SVGAGI. The CDR3 is made up of 12 amino acids. The CDR3 DNA follows: TGTGCCAGCAGTAGTGGCGCCGGGGAGCTGTTTTTT. Its protein is CASSSGAGELFF.

The gene calls are TRBV21-1 and TRBJ2-3; the table's D call, TRBD2, was not checked against the DNA. TRBV21-1 is given as a pseudogene. The CDR3 is 19 residues long. The CDR3 sequence is CASDSTTSLVQLRADTQYF. CDR3 bases: TGTGCCAGCGACTCCACTACATCGCTAGTACAACTTCGTGCAGATACGCAGTATTTT.

With regard to this clone: Other DNA sequences from this sample encode an identical CDR3 as well. The chain links TRBV11-2 to TRBJ2-7, with D unresolved. With 1 base removed from V and 3 bases from J, the gap between germline ends came to 7 bases. Germline CDR1 is SGHAT and CDR2 is FQNNGV. The CDR3 loop spans 13 amino acids. The CDR3 region has the DNA TGTGCCAGCAGCTTAGGGCCAGACTACGAGCAGTACTTC. Translated, it gives CASSLGPDYEQYF.

This chain connects TRBV11-2 to TRBJ2-7, with D unclear. Germline V gene lookup returns CDR1 SGHAT and CDR2 FQNNGV. V was pared by 5 bases and J by 3 bases, with 2 bases between. The CDR3 covers 10 residues. CDR3 sequence (DNA): TGTGCCAGCAGCATCTACGAGCAGTACTTC. Translated, it gives CASSIYEQYF.

The V and J genes are TRBV29-1 and TRBJ2-1, with D possibly matching TRBD1 (6 bases). The CDR3 runs 15 residues. The germline CDR1 and CDR2 sequences are SQVTM and ANQGSEA. Trimming removed 7 bases from V and 7 bases from J, with 23 bases in between. The CDR3 DNA reads TGCAGCGCTGATGGATTCGACAGGTTCTGGAATGAGCAGTTCTTC. Encoded protein: CSADGFDRFWNEQFF.

DNA of the CDR3: TGTGCCAGCAGTTACGGGACAGGGGGAGACGAGCAGTACTTC. This translates into CASSYGTGGDEQYF. The chain carries TRBV27 and TRBJ2-7, with 11 positions matching TRBD1. The J segment lost 5 bases and the V segment lost 4 bases, leaving 4 bases of the junction unmatched. There are 14 residues in the CDR3. Germline loops: CDR1 MNHEY, CDR2 SMNVEV (reference sequence).

The chain employs TRBV7-9 and TRBJ2-1, with 7 bases lining up with TRBD1. CDR3 length: 15 amino acids. Germline V CDR1 and CDR2: SEHNR, FQNEAQ (reference sequence). V lost 5 bases to trimming and J lost 0 bases; unmatched junction nucleotides: 4. This CDR3 reads CASSTTGSSYNEQFF. CDR3 sequence (DNA): TGTGCCAGCAGCACGACAGGGAGCTCCTACAATGAGCAGTTCTTC.

This clone has a count of ten or more. The chain couples TRBV9 to TRBJ2-1; perhaps TRBD2 as D (5 bases). The germline V and J ends were trimmed by 3 bases and 7 bases, with 23 bases remaining between them. CDR3 length equals 17 residues. CDR1 is SGDLS, CDR2 YYNGEE, per germline. Written as DNA, the CDR3 is TGTGCCAGCAGCGCCGTAGGGTCACTAGGTCCGGGGAATGAGCAGTTCTTC. Translated: CASSAVGSLGPGNEQFF.

The chain combines TRBV29-1 with TRBJ2-7; tentatively, D is TRBD1 or TRBD2 (5 bases each). CDR3 length: 12 amino acids. The germline CDR1 and CDR2 sequences are SQVTM and ANQGSEA. Deletions cut 4 bases from V and 6 bases from J, with 13 bases between. This CDR3 is CSVVGEHIEQYF. The CDR3 coding sequence is TGCAGCGTTGTGGGGGAACACATCGAGCAGTACTTC.

This clone was picked up many times. The chain recombines TRBV11-2 with TRBJ1-5, with no clear D. CDR1 is SGHAT and CDR2 is FQNNGV in the germline V gene. V was trimmed by 0 bases and J by 6 bases, leaving 6 bases between them. The CDR3 contains 13 residues. The CDR3 spells CASSLENFQPQHF. As DNA, the CDR3 is TGTGCCAGCAGCTTAGAGAATTTTCAGCCCCAGCATTTT.

This clone was counted once. The chain recombines TRBV30 with TRBJ2-1; 10 nucleotides line up with TRBD2. V lost 3 bases and J lost 5; bases outside the gene matches: 1. The CDR3 has 13 residues. Germline V CDR1 and CDR2: GTSNPN, SVGIG (reference sequence). This chain's CDR3 is CAWRGLADNEQFF. The CDR3 bases are TGTGCCTGGAGAGGACTAGCGGACAATGAGCAGTTCTTC.

This clone was detected only a few times. DNA for the CDR3: TGCGCCAGCAGCCTGGCTTGGGGAGAGACCCCCGGGGAGCTGTTTTTT. It encodes CASSLAWGETPGELFF. The chain carries TRBV4-1 and TRBJ2-2; D is possibly TRBD2 (5 bases). CDR1 is MGHRA, CDR2 YSYEKL, per germline. The CDR3 is 16 residues long. Trimming pared 4 bases from V and 6 bases from J, leaving 18 bases between.

This chain joins TRBV5-6 and TRBJ2-1; unclear D gene. Germline values: CDR1 SGHDT, CDR2 YYEEEE. This CDR3 has 11 amino acids. The V end lost 4 bases, the J end lost 15 bases, and 14 bases lay between the germline ends. CDR3 in DNA: TGTGCCAGCAGCCTGGTCGGCGTATGGTTCTTC. Protein: CASSLVGVWFF.

In this sample, this clone turned up a few times. DNA of the CDR3: TGTGCCAGCAGCTTCTATACGGGAGGGGAGACCCAGTACTTC. Amino acids: CASSFYTGGETQYF. The chain uses TRBV11-2 and TRBJ2-5; the match to TRBD2 covers 8 bases. The germline CDR1 and CDR2 sequences are SGHAT and FQNNGV. This CDR3 comprises 14 residues. With 3 bases clipped from V and 5 bases from J, the junction kept 5 bases outside the gene matches. Variable domain in full (rest from reference TRBV11-2 and TRBJ2-5): EAGVAQSPRYKIIEKRQSVAFWCNPISGHATLYWYQQILGQGPKLLIQFQNNGVVDDSQLPKDRFSAERLKGVDSTLKIQPAKLEDSAVYLCASSFYTGGETQYFGPGTRLLVL.

The rearrangement joins TRBV11-2 to TRBJ2-7; D gene uncertain. CDR1 and CDR2 from the germline V gene are SGHAT and FQNNGV. V lost 0 bases and J lost 7, with 16 bases in between. CDR3 length: 15 amino acids. CDR3 amino acids: CASSLDVAGPLEQYF. CDR3 DNA: TGTGCCAGCAGCTTAGATGTCGCAGGTCCCTTGGAGCAGTACTTC.

This clone was found a few times. V and J are TRBV29-1 and TRBJ2-2; a weak D match, TRBD2 (6 bases). The germline V gene encodes CDR1 SQVTM and CDR2 ANQGSEA. This CDR3 region has 11 residues. Trimming cost V 7 bases and J 6 bases, with 9 bases left between them. CDR3 sequence reads: CSGLVSGELFF. As DNA, the CDR3 is TGCAGCGGACTAGTATCCGGGGAGCTGTTTTTT.

The V and J genes are TRBV11-2 and TRBJ2-7; D is possibly TRBD1 (5 bases). The CDR3 length is 16 residues. Germline V gene sequence: CDR1 SGHAT, CDR2 FQNNGV. V was cut by 4 bases and J by 0 bases, with 16 bases left in between. The CDR3 sequence: CASSSAPLGDSYEQYF. CDR3 bases: TGTGCCAGCAGCTCCGCCCCGCTAGGGGACTCCTACGAGCAGTACTTC.